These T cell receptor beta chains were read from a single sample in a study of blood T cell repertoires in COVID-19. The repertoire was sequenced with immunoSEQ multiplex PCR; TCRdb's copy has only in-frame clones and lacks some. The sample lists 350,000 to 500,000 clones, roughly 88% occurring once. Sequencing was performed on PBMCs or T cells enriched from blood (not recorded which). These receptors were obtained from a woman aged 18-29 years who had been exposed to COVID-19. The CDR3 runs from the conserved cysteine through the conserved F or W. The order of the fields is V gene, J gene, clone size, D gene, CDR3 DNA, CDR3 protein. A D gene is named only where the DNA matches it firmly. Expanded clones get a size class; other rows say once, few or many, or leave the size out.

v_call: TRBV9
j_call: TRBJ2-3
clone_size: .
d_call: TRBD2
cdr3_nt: TGTGCCAGCAGCGGGACTAGCGAGGGGCGAAGAGATACGCAGTATTTT
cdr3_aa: CASSGTSEGRRDTQYF

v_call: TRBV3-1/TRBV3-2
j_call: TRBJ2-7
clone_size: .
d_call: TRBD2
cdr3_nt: TGTGCCAGCAGCCAACAAAGCTGGGCAAGCGGGGGGTTCTCCTACGAGCAGTACTTC
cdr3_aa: CASSQQSWASGGFSYEQYF

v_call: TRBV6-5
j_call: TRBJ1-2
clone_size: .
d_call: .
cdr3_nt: TGTGCCAGCAGTCCCCGGACAGCCCACTATGGCTACACCTTC
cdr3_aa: CASSPRTAHYGYTF

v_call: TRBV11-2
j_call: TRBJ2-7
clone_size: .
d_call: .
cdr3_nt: TGTGCCAGCAGCGCAAACCGGGACAACTCCTACGAGCAGTACTTC
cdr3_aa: CASSANRDNSYEQYF

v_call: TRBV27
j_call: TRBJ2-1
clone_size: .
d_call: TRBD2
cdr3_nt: TGTGCCAGCAGTCCAACACTAGCGGGGCGATACAATGAGCAGTTCTTC
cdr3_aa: CASSPTLAGRYNEQFF

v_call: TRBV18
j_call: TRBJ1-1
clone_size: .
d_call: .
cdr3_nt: TGTGCCAGCTCACCACCGGAGGGGGGGGAAGCTTTCTTT
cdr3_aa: CASSPPEGGEAFF

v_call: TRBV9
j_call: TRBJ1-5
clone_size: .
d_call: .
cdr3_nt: TGTGCCAGCAGCGTGGTTCGGCAGGGGAGCAATCAGCCCCAGCATTTT
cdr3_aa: CASSVVRQGSNQPQHF

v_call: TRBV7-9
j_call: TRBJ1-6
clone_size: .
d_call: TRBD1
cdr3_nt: TGTGCCAGCGGGACAGGGGATAATTCACCCCTCCACTTT
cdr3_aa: CASGTGDNSPLHF

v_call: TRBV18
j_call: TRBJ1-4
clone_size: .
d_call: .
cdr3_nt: TGTGCCAGCCACACGGCGGGGACCCAAACTAATGAAAAACTGTTTTTT
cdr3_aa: CASHTAGTQTNEKLFF

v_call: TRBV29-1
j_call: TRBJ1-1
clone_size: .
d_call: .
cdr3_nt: TGCAGCGTTGAAGATTGGGCAGACACTGAAGCTTTCTTT
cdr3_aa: CSVEDWADTEAFF

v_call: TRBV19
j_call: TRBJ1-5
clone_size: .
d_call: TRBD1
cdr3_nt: TGTGCCAGTAGTATGACAGGGGTTCGGCAGCCCCAGCATTTT
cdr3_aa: CASSMTGVRQPQHF

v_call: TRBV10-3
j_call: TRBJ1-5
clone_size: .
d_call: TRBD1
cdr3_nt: TGTGCCATCAGTGAGGACAGGGCCGGACAGCCCCAGCATTTT
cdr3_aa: CAISEDRAGQPQHF

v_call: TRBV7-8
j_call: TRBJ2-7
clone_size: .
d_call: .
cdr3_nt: TGTGCCAGCAGCCCTAGGCCTTTCTACGAGCAGTACTTC
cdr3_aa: CASSPRPFYEQYF

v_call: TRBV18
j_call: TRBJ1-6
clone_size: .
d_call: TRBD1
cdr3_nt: TGTGCCAGCTCACCGCCCGGGACAGGGAAAGATTCACCCCTCCACTTT
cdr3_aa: CASSPPGTGKDSPLHF

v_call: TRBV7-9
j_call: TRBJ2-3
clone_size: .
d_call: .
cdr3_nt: TGTGCCAGCAGCCCCGGGGGGCCATACACAGATACGCAGTATTTT
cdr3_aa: CASSPGGPYTDTQYF

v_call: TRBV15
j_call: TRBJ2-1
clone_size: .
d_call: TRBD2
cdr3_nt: TGTGCCACCAGCAGAGTCATAGCTAGCGGGAGCAATGAGCAGTTCTTC
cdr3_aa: CATSRVIASGSNEQFF

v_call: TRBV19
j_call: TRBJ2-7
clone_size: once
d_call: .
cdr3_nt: TGTGCCAGTAGTGGTCCCAGCGTGGACAGACCTTACGAGCAGTACTTC
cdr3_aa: CASSGPSVDRPYEQYF

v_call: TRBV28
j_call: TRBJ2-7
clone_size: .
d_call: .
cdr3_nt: TGTGCCAGCGGGAGTGTTTTTACCTACGAGCAGTACTTC
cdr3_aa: CASGSVFTYEQYF

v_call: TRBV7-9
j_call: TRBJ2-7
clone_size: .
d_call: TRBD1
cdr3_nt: TGTGCCAGCAGCTCAACCGGACAGGGGTCCTACGAGCAGTACTTC
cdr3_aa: CASSSTGQGSYEQYF

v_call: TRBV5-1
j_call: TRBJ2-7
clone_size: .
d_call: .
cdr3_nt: TGCGCCAGCAGCTTGCCGGGAGAGCAGTACTTC
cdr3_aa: CASSLPGEQYF

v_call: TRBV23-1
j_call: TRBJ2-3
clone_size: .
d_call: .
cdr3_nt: TGCGCCAGCCTACCCGCCGACTCCTCGATTCTCACAGATACGCAGTATTTT
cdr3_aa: CASLPADSSILTDTQYF

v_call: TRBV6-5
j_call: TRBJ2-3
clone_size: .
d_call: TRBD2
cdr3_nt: TGTGCCAGCAGTCTAGCGGGGAGCACAGATACGCAGTATTTT
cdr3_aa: CASSLAGSTDTQYF

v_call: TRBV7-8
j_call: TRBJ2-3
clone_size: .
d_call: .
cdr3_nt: TGTGCCAGCAGCTTACCAAACCCGGACAAGGGAATAGATACGCAGTATTTT
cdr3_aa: CASSLPNPDKGIDTQYF

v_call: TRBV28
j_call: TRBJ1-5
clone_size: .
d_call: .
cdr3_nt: TGTGCCAGCAGTTTACTCTACCGGGGACCCGCGGGGCAGCCCCAGCATTTT
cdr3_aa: CASSLLYRGPAGQPQHF

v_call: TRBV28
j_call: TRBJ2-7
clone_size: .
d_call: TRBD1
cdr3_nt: TGTGCCAGCAGTCCACCCGGACAGGGGATTTCCGAGCAGTACTTC
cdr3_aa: CASSPPGQGISEQYF

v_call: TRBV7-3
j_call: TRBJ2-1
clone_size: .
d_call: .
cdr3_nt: TGTGCCAGCAGCTTAACGGGGCAGGGGAATACTTACAATGAGCAGTTCTTC
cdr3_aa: CASSLTGQGNTYNEQFF

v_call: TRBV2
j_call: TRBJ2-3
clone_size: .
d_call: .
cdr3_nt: TGTGCCAGCAGCCGGGGGTCGACAGATACGCAGTATTTT
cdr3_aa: CASSRGSTDTQYF

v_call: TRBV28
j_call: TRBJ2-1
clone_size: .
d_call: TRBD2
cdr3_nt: TGTGCCAGCAGTTTGACGTCTAGCGGGGGACCCTACAATGAGCAGTTCTTC
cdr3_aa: CASSLTSSGGPYNEQFF

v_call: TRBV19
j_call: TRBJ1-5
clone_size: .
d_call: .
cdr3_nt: TGTGCCAGTAGTAGTAATACCGGGACACGGGATCAGCCCCAGCATTTT
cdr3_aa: CASSSNTGTRDQPQHF

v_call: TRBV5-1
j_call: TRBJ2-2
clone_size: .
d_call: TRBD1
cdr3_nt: TGCGCCAGCAGCCCCCGGACAGGGAACACCGGGGAGCTGTTTTTT
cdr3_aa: CASSPRTGNTGELFF

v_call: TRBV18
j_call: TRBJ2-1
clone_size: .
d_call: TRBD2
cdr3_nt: TGTGCCAGCTCACCTACTGGACTAGTTAGCGATGAGCAGTTCTTC
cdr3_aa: CASSPTGLVSDEQFF

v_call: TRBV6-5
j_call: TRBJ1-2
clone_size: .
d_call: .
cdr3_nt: TGTCCCAGCTGTTACGGGGCATTGGGGGGGGTAGAAGGCTACACCTTC
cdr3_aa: CPSCYGALGGVEGYTF

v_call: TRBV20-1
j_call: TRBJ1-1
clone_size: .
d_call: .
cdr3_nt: TGCAGACTCACGTTCGGCACTGAAGCTTTCTTT
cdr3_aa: CRLTFGTEAFF

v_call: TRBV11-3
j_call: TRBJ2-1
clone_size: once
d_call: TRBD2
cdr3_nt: TGTGCCAGCAGCCTAAATCCGGGTAGCGGGGGGGCCTATGAGCAGTTCTTC
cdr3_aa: CASSLNPGSGGAYEQFF

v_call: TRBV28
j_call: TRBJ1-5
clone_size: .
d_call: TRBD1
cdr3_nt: TGTGCCAGCAGTTTCCTGGGCAAGCAGGGGGCTGGGGGTCAGCCCCAGCATTTT
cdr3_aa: CASSFLGKQGAGGQPQHF